The clone carrying this TCR beta chain was recorded once. Germline V CDR1 and CDR2: MNHNY, SVGAGI (reference sequence). CDR3 size: 12 residues. Trimming stripped 7 bases from V and 6 bases from J, with 11 bases between. This entry is derived from a study of PD-L1 blockade in urothelial cancer. The protocol was immunoSEQ multiplex PCR, while the TCRdb copy is restricted to in-frame clones and leaves out a portion. The sample lists 50,000 to 60,000 clones, about 86% occurring once. Patients were living with locally advanced or metastatic urothelial carcinoma. This TCR was sampled from a man in his forties or fifties with urothelial cancer. The rearrangement uses TRBV6-6 and TRBJ2-3, with a tentative D call TRBD1 (5 bases). This specimen consisted of PBMCs, obtained around atezolizumab (anti-PD-L1) treatment. The CDR3 DNA follows: TGTGCCAGCACAGGGTTCGGGGATACGCAGTATTTT. This codes for CASTGFGDTQYF.